The 26 T cell receptor beta chains reported below all come from one sample, sequenced in a study of post-analysis software for immune sequencing data. These receptors are not linked to any known antigen. Every TCR beta cDNA library bore unique molecular identifiers. TCRdb reprocessed the PCR reads with MiXCR, giving one entry per CDR3 protein. The table records about 540,000 distinct CDR3 sequences, 34% of them present only once. Notes on the study in general: Patients had higher frequencies than controls of roughly 5 TRBV segments, including TRBV5-6, TRBV5-1 and TRBV20-1.

Sequenced sample: blood. The receptors shown here come from a girl aged 2 to 17 with multiple sclerosis.

The chain has TRBV20-1 and TRBJ2-5; D is unresolved. Germline lookup yields CDR1 DFQATT and CDR2 SNEGSKA (reference sequence). Trimming removed 5 bases from V and 4 bases from J, with 23 bases in between. CDR3 length equals 16 residues. CDR3 nucleotides: TGCAGTGCTGAAACCCTCGGAAGACCCGTGAGAGAGACCCAGTACTTC. It codes for CSAETLGRPVRETQYF.

In its sample, this clonotype was seen a few times. This chain joins TRBV20-1 and TRBJ1-6, with unresolved D. The CDR3 contains 15 residues. In germline, CDR1 is DFQATT, CDR2 SNEGSKA (reference sequence). Deletions cut 0 bases from V and 4 bases from J, with 10 bases between. The CDR3 region is CSARDRDTYNSPLHF. The CDR3 bases are TGCAGTGCTAGAGATCGGGATACTTATAATTCACCCCTCCACTTT.

This clonotype was seen only a few times. J is TRBJ1-5 and V is TRBV3-1; D ambiguous. The CDR3 spans 14 residues. The V gene's germline CDR1 is LGHDT and CDR2 YNNKEL (reference sequence). Trimming took off 0 bases at V and 1 base at J, with 4 bases between the two ends. The CDR3 DNA is TGTGCCAGCAGCCAAGACAGAAGCAATCAGCCCCAGCATTTT. Protein sequence: CASSQDRSNQPQHF.

This clonotype was observed a handful of times. The chain has TRBV3-1 and TRBJ1-1; D not resolved. The CDR3 runs 12 residues. V dropped 4 bases and J dropped 6 bases, with 9 bases sitting between them. Germline lookup yields CDR1 LGHDT and CDR2 YNNKEL (reference sequence). The chain's CDR3 is CASSPTTAEAFF. CDR3 DNA sequence: TGTGCCAGCAGCCCAACCACCGCTGAAGCTTTCTTT.

This clonotype was detected ten times or more. The chain is built from TRBV6-1 and TRBJ2-6; D possibly corresponds to TRBD1 (6 bases). Deletions cut 6 bases from V and 0 bases from J, with 9 bases between. The CDR3 contains 15 residues. CDR1 MNHNS and CDR2 SASEGT come from the germline V gene. Written as DNA, the CDR3 is TGTGCCAGCAGATTAGGGGGCTCTGGGGCCAACGTCCTGACTTTC. Translating gives CASRLGGSGANVLTF.

This clonotype was recorded a few times. CDR3 amino acids: CAITRTGDNYGYTF. The CDR3 nucleotides are TGTGCCATCACTAGGACAGGGGATAACTATGGCTACACCTTC. The genes are TRBV10-3 and TRBJ1-2; 9 nucleotides line up with TRBD1. The CDR3 extends over 14 amino acids. CDR1 is ENHRY, CDR2 SYGVKD, per germline. V dropped 7 bases and J dropped 1; count of bases not matched to a gene: 4.

V usage is TRBV9 and J usage is TRBJ2-6, with no clear D. This CDR3 is 14 amino acids long. Looked up from germline, CDR1 is SGDLS and CDR2 is YYNGEE. Trimming left V 2 bases short and J 4 bases short, with 7 bases between. The CDR3 DNA is TGTGCCAGCAGCGTTGTGGGGGGGGCCAACGTCCTGACTTTC. Translating gives CASSVVGGANVLTF.

The rearrangement uses TRBV10-2 and TRBJ2-7; D is perhaps TRBD1 or TRBD2 (6 bases each). V lost 6 bases, J lost 6 bases, and 18 bases lay in between. CDR1 WSHSY and CDR2 SAAADI come from the germline V gene. The CDR3 is made up of 14 amino acids. CDR3 sequence reads: CASRPTGLSGEQYF. The CDR3 region has the DNA TGCGCCAGCAGGCCGACAGGACTAAGCGGCGAGCAGTACTTC.

This rearrangement joins TRBV5-1 to TRBJ2-3, with D possibly matching TRBD2 (5 bases). Germline CDR1 is SGHRS and CDR2 is YFSETQ. Deletions cut 0 bases from V and 6 bases from J, with 8 bases between. There are 13 residues in the CDR3. CDR3 nucleotides: TGCGCCAGCAGCTTGGGGGAGTCCGATACGCAGTATTTT. This encodes CASSLGESDTQYF.

V and J are TRBV6-5 and TRBJ2-1, with 9 bases lining up with TRBD2. Germline V gene lookup returns CDR1 MNHEY and CDR2 SVGAGI. The CDR3 runs to 16 residues. V lost 6 bases, J lost 4 bases, and 10 bases stayed unmatched. The CDR3 DNA sequence: TGTGCCAGCAGCCAGCGGGGGGTACCCGTTTACAATGAGCAGTTCTTC. Translation: CASSQRGVPVYNEQFF.

V usage is TRBV28 and J usage is TRBJ2-5; 9 positions match TRBD1. J lost 5 bases, V lost 4 bases, and 8 bases had no gene match. Germline V CDR1 and CDR2: MDHEN, SYDVKM. This CDR3 region has 15 residues. CDR3 amino acids: CASSSPTGGKETQYF. In DNA, the CDR3 is TGTGCCAGCAGTTCTCCGACAGGGGGGAAGGAGACCCAGTACTTC.

The V and J genes are TRBV29-1 and TRBJ2-5; D is undetermined. The ends were cut back, 5 bases at V and 5 bases at J, with 3 bases in the middle. CDR1 and CDR2 from the germline V gene are SQVTM and ANQGSEA. CDR3 length: 9 residues. The CDR3, as DNA: TGCAGCGTTTCGGAGACCCAGTACTTC. Translated: CSVSETQYF.

This clonotype has more than one count but fewer than ten. The chain links TRBV14 to TRBJ1-2, with a possible D match to TRBD1 (5 bases). CDR3 size: 15 residues. V shed 0 bases and J shed 7 bases, with 15 bases lying between them. The V gene's germline CDR1 is SGHDN and CDR2 FVKESK. CDR3 nucleotide sequence: TGTGCCAGCAGCCAAGAGGCAGGGCCCAGACTTGGCTACACCTTC. Translating gives CASSQEAGPRLGYTF.

The chain joins TRBV6-1 to TRBJ2-1; a weak D match, TRBD1 (6 bases). V was cut by 7 bases and J by 6 bases, with 16 bases left in between. CDR3 length: 14 residues. CDR1 and CDR2 (germline): MNHNS, SASEGT. In nucleotides, the CDR3 is TGTGCCAGCAACCGGGACACGTACTCCAATGAGCAGTTCTTC. Residues: CASNRDTYSNEQFF.

About this clonotype itself: Possible read error: a much larger clone is one base away. This rearrangement joins TRBV13 to TRBJ2-7; 9 bases are a match to TRBD2. This CDR3 contains 15 residues. Germline V gene data show CDR1 as PRHDT and CDR2 as FYEKMQ (reference sequence). The DNA of the CDR3 is TGTGCCCGCAGTTTTAGCGGGGGCGCCTCCTACGAGCAGTACTTC. Residues: CARSFSGGASYEQYF.

V is TRBV9 and J is TRBJ2-2; 7 bases match TRBD1. Germline-derived CDR1 and CDR2 are SGDLS and YYNGEE. V trimming: 3 bases; J trimming: 1 base; junction bases outside the gene matches: 18. The CDR3 has 20 amino acids. The DNA of the CDR3 is TGTGCCAGCAGCGACGCGCCGGGACAGAAAACTTTCGAGAACACCGGGGAGCTGTTTTTT. Its protein product is CASSDAPGQKTFENTGELFF.

This clonotype was seen at least ten times. V gene TRBV14 combines with J gene TRBJ1-2, with TRBD1 as a possible D gene (6 bases). The CDR3 contains 14 residues. V lost 1 base, J lost 5 bases, and 11 bases lay in between. Looked up from germline, CDR1 is SGHDN and CDR2 is FVKESK. CDR3 region: CASSQGGHHYGYTF. DNA for the CDR3: TGTGCCAGCAGCCAAGGGGGACACCATTATGGCTACACCTTC.

The chain recombines TRBV6-5 with TRBJ2-3; 10 bases match TRBD2. Germline values: CDR1 MNHEY, CDR2 SVGAGI. The ends lost 0 bases at V and 4 bases at J; junction bases unmatched: 7. This CDR3 has 17 residues. CDR3: CASSYSRSGGASDTQYF. The CDR3 DNA follows: TGTGCCAGCAGTTACTCGAGGAGCGGGGGGGCCTCAGATACGCAGTATTTT.

In regard to this clonotype: Its ends do not fully match the called genes, so a read error is possible. The chain combines TRBV6-5 with TRBJ1-1, with D possibly being TRBD1 (5 bases). CDR3 length: 15 residues. CDR1 and CDR2 from the germline V gene are MNHEY and SVGAGI. The CDR3 DNA is TGTGCCAGCAGCAAACTGACAGCAATGAACACTGAAGTTTTCTTT. Its translation is CASSKLTAMNTEVFF.

The V gene is TRBV15, the J gene TRBJ2-1; the D is unclear. The J call may be faulty, since TRBJ2-7 better matches the DNA end. Per the germline V gene, CDR1 is LNHNV and CDR2 is YYDKDF (reference sequence). This CDR3 spans 15 amino acids. The CDR3 reads CATRVGLTSYNEQYF. In DNA, the CDR3 is TGTGCCACCAGGGTTGGCCTTACCTCCTACAATGAGCAGTACTTC.

In its sample, this clonotype was seen a few times. Mismatch with germline at one junction end may stem from a read error. The V call is TRBV6-4, the J call TRBJ2-3; D gene uncertain. The CDR3 is 13 residues long. The germline gives CDR1 MRHNA, CDR2 SNTAGT. In DNA form, the CDR3 reads TGTGCCAGTAGTGAAGGCCGGGTAGATACGCAGTATTTT. It specifies CASSEGRVDTQYF.

The chain uses TRBV19 and TRBJ2-1; D might be TRBD1 (5 bases). Looked up from germline, CDR1 is LNHDA and CDR2 is SQIVND (reference sequence). V was pared by 0 bases and J by 1 base, with 7 bases between. This CDR3 region has 15 residues. Written as DNA, the CDR3 is TGTGCCAGTAGTATAGATGACAGATCCTACAATGAGCAGTTCTTC. Amino acids: CASSIDDRSYNEQFF. The whole variable domain, filled in from reference TRBV19 and TRBJ2-1, reads DGGITQSPKYLFRKEGQNVTLSCEQNLNHDAMYWYRQDPGQGLRLIYYSQIVNDFQKGDIAEGYSVSREKKESFPLTVTSAQKNPTAFYLCASSIDDRSYNEQFFGPGTRLTVL.

This clonotype was counted between two and nine times. The genes are TRBV11-1 and TRBJ2-4, with a possible D match to TRBD2 (6 bases). Germline values: CDR1 SGHAT, CDR2 FQDESV (reference sequence). CDR3 size: 13 residues. V was shortened by 7 bases and J by 8 bases, with 15 bases between the two germline ends. This CDR3 reads CASIGGLLDIQYF. DNA of the CDR3: TGTGCCAGCATCGGAGGGCTCTTGGACATTCAGTACTTC.

The chain couples TRBV10-3 to TRBJ2-3, with TRBD1 matching over 8 bases. V shed 5 bases, J shed 6 bases, and the junction held 10 bases outside the gene matches. CDR1 is ENHRY and CDR2 is SYGVKD in the germline V gene. The CDR3 is made up of 15 amino acids. The CDR3 spells CAISPGGGFDDTQYF. In DNA, the CDR3 is TGTGCCATCAGTCCAGGGGGCGGGTTCGATGATACGCAGTATTTT.

The rearrangement uses TRBV6-6 and TRBJ2-4; D is undetermined. The CDR3 runs to 12 residues. Germline CDR1 and CDR2: MNHNY and SVGAGI (reference sequence). V was pared by 7 bases and J by 9 bases, with 13 bases between. CDR3 protein: CASKVSDGIQYF. CDR3 in DNA: TGTGCCAGCAAGGTCAGCGACGGCATTCAGTACTTC.

The V gene is TRBV10-3, the J gene TRBJ1-1; the match to TRBD1 covers 9 bases. Per germline, CDR1 ENHRY and CDR2 SYGVKD. With 10 bases clipped from V and 3 bases from J, the junction kept 6 bases outside the gene matches. The CDR3 covers 13 residues. The chain's CDR3 is CATGDRADTEAFF. DNA of the CDR3: TGTGCCACTGGGGACAGGGCTGACACTGAAGCTTTCTTT.